These 17 T cell receptor beta chains came from one sample sequenced in a study of identical twins. MiXCR, applied by TCRdb to the 5' RACE reads, yields one record per CDR3 protein. The sample shows just under 650,000 distinct CDR3 sequences, under 8.5% of them seen only once. The same sample was also used in a study of yellow fever vaccine responses in identical twins.

The source material was PBMCs. The source is a young woman in good health.

This clonotype has more than one count but fewer than ten. The chain carries TRBV29-1 and TRBJ2-1, with D perhaps matching TRBD2 (5 bases). Trimming removed 4 bases at V and 2 bases at J, with 18 bases between. The CDR3 contains 16 residues. Germline V gene data show CDR1 as SQVTM and CDR2 as ANQGSEA. CDR3 sequence: CSVVGRVAPTYNEQFF. CDR3 nucleotide sequence: TGCAGCGTTGTGGGCCGGGTAGCGCCGACCTACAATGAGCAGTTCTTC.

This clonotype was seen only a few times. The chain carries TRBV7-9 and TRBJ1-2; 9 bases fit TRBD1. The CDR3 totals 14 residues. The junction had 5 bases not matched to a gene; V was cut back by 7 bases and J by 2 bases. Per the germline V gene, CDR1 is SEHNR and CDR2 is FQNEAQ (reference sequence). The CDR3 DNA reads as TGTGCCAGCAACCCGACAGGGGGAAACTATGGCTACACCTTC. Its translation is CASNPTGGNYGYTF.

The chain recombines TRBV12-3 or TRBV12-4 with TRBJ2-2; D uncertain. This CDR3 spans 13 amino acids. The germline V and J ends were trimmed by 3 bases and 7 bases, with 9 bases remaining between them. CDR3 protein: CASSFQGGGELFF. The CDR3 DNA sequence: TGTGCCAGCAGTTTCCAAGGCGGCGGGGAGCTGTTTTTT.

This clonotype came up a few times. V gene TRBV28 combines with J gene TRBJ1-5; D gene unclear. CDR1 is MDHEN and CDR2 is SYDVKM in the germline V gene. Trimming pared 7 bases from V and 4 bases from J, leaving 17 bases between. The CDR3 has 15 residues. For the CDR3, the DNA is TGTGCCAGCACGCTCTTAGTGGGGTTGAATCAGCCCCAGCATTTT. This codes for CASTLLVGLNQPQHF.

This chain links TRBV4-2 with TRBJ2-2, with 7 bases that match TRBD2. The V gene's germline CDR1 is LGHNA and CDR2 YNFKEQ. The CDR3 loop spans 16 amino acids. J was trimmed by 5 bases and V by 0 bases; bases with no gene match: 6. CDR3 DNA: TGTGCCAGCAGCCAAGATCTTGGACTAGGAACCGGGGAGCTGTTTTTT. This translates into CASSQDLGLGTGELFF.

The sample holds a few counts of this clonotype. The CDR3 loop is CASSWGLAGPSTDTQYF. The CDR3 DNA follows: TGTGCCAGCAGCTGGGGACTAGCGGGACCTTCCACAGATACGCAGTATTTT. The genes are TRBV7-2 and TRBJ2-3; 13 positions agree with TRBD2. CDR3 length equals 17 residues. The ends lost 4 bases at V and 2 bases at J; junction bases unmatched: 6. Per germline, CDR1 SGHTA and CDR2 FQGNSA.

V usage is TRBV5-5 and J usage is TRBJ2-7; D might be TRBD2 (6 bases). Germline loops: CDR1 SGHKS, CDR2 YYEKEE (reference sequence). The CDR3 sequence is 15 residues long. V gave up 3 bases and J gave up 5 bases, with 18 bases separating them. For the CDR3, the DNA is TGTGCCAGCAGCTGGTGGGGGACTCTCAGCGACGAGCAGTACGTC. Translating gives CASSWWGTLSDEQYV.

The chain joins TRBV5-1 to TRBJ1-1; D gene uncertain. The CDR3 runs 13 residues. V gave up 2 bases and J gave up 3 bases, with 8 bases separating them. Germline V gene data show CDR1 as SGHRS and CDR2 as YFSETQ. CDR3 protein: CASSFSADTEAFF. The CDR3 bases are TGCGCCAGCAGCTTCTCTGCGGACACTGAAGCTTTCTTT.

The sample holds a few counts of this clonotype. The V call is TRBV5-1, the J call TRBJ2-1; TRBD1 is a possible D gene (6 bases). V lost 4 bases and J lost 1, with 12 bases in between. The CDR3 is 15 amino acids. Per the germline V gene, CDR1 is SGHRS and CDR2 is YFSETQ. The CDR3: CASSEGEGSYNEQFF. CDR3 DNA sequence: TGCGCCAGCAGCGAGGGGGAAGGATCCTACAATGAGCAGTTCTTC.

This sequence joins TRBV5-5 and TRBJ2-3, with 11 bases fitting TRBD1. V gave up 4 bases and J gave up 5 bases; unmatched junction bases: 6. Germline CDR1 SGHKS, CDR2 YYEKEE (reference sequence). CDR3 length equals 15 residues. The CDR3, as DNA: TGTGCCAGCAGCCCGGGACAGGGGGTAAAAGATACGCAGTATTTT. Its translation: CASSPGQGVKDTQYF.

This chain uses TRBV27 with TRBJ2-3; D may be TRBD2 (5 bases). CDR3 size: 14 residues. Germline CDR1 reads MNHEY; CDR2 reads SMNVEV (reference sequence). V lost 3 bases, J lost 0 bases, and 7 bases lay in between. CDR3 bases: TGTGCCAGCAGTTTTCAGCGGAGCACAGATACGCAGTATTTT. Translation gives CASSFQRSTDTQYF.

The genes are TRBV14 and TRBJ2-1; D unclear. The length of the CDR3 is 12 residues. Trimming took 4 bases from V and 5 from J, leaving 6 bases between them. CDR1 SGHDN and CDR2 FVKESK come from the germline V gene. CDR3 residues: CASSRVNNEQFF. The DNA of the CDR3 is TGTGCCAGCAGCCGAGTGAACAATGAGCAGTTCTTC.

This clonotype was observed many times. The chain couples TRBV29-1 to TRBJ2-1; TRBD2 matches at 10 bases. Per the germline V gene, CDR1 is SQVTM and CDR2 is ANQGSEA. The CDR3 length is 16 residues. J lost 9 bases, V lost 5 bases, and 16 bases had no gene match. CDR3 sequence reads: CSVSPSGRSMYGEQFF. Written as DNA, the CDR3 is TGCAGCGTTAGTCCTAGCGGGAGAAGCATGTACGGTGAGCAGTTCTTC.

This chain joins TRBV5-1 and TRBJ1-6, with 9 positions matching TRBD1. The junction had 10 bases not matched to a gene; V was cut back by 5 bases and J by 7 bases. Germline V lookup: CDR1 SGHRS, CDR2 YFSETQ. CDR3 length equals 16 residues. In DNA form, the CDR3 reads TGCGCCAGCAGAACATCCGGGACAGGGAACAATTCACCCCTCCACTTT. It encodes CASRTSGTGNNSPLHF.

In this sample, this clonotype turned up a few times. This sequence joins TRBV7-9 and TRBJ2-2; D not resolved. Deletions cut 1 base from V and 4 bases from J, with 7 bases between. Germline V CDR1 and CDR2: SEHNR, FQNEAQ (reference sequence). This CDR3 comprises 14 residues. The CDR3 region has the DNA TGTGCCAGCAGCTTAGACAGTCCCACCGGGGAGCTGTTTTTT. This encodes CASSLDSPTGELFF.

The J gene is TRBJ2-3, the V gene TRBV6-2 or TRBV6-3, with 9 bases matching TRBD2. Trimming took 2 bases from V and 6 from J; bases not matched to a gene: 21. This CDR3 contains 20 residues. Germline CDR1 MNHEY, CDR2 SVGEGT. The CDR3 region has the DNA TGTGCCAGCAGTTACAACGGAAGCGGGAGGCCCCTGATGAAGTCGGATACGCAGTATTTT. Translation gives CASSYNGSGRPLMKSDTQYF.

This clonotype was found many times. CDR3 loop: CASSQRDRVGEKLFF. The CDR3 DNA follows: TGCGCCAGCAGCCAAAGGGACAGGGTTGGTGAAAAACTGTTTTTT. The V gene is TRBV4-1, the J gene TRBJ1-4; TRBD1 agrees at 9 bases. Germline V gene data show CDR1 as MGHRA and CDR2 as YSYEKL. The V and J ends lost 2 bases and 7 bases, in that order; junction bases with no gene match: 5. The CDR3 length is 15 residues.